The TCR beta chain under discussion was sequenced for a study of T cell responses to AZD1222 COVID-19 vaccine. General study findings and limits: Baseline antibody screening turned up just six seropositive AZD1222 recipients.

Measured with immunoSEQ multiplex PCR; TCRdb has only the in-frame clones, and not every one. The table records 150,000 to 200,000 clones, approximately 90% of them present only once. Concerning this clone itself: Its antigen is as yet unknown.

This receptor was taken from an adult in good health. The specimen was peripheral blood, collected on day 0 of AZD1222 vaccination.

The CDR3 bases are TGTGCCAGCAGCGGTTCGGGGGCAGAGTCCTACAATGAGCAGTTCTTC. Protein: CASSGSGAESYNEQFF. The rearrangement links TRBV7-3 to TRBJ2-1; TRBD1 or TRBD2 may be the D gene (6 bases each). The germline CDR1 and CDR2 sequences are SGHTA and FQGTGA. The CDR3 spans 16 residues. Trimming removed 5 bases from V and 1 base from J, with 15 bases in between.